These T cell receptor beta chains were read from a single sample in a study of neurological immune-mediated disorders. TCRdb redid the calling of the 5' RACE reads with MiXCR, one entry per CDR3 protein. This sample has approximately 86,000 distinct CDR3 sequences, with approximately 2.4% found just once. The sequenced sample consisted of PBMCs. Source of these receptors: a woman aged 25 to 39 with multiple sclerosis. CDR3s leave out the opening cysteine and the closing phenylalanine or tryptophan. The order of the fields is J gene, clone size, V gene, CDR3 protein. Clone size is given as once, few, many, or a class for an expanded clone.

TRBJ2-1 | many | TRBV20-1 | SAKILAGAENEQF
TRBJ1-1 | many | TRBV7-2 | ASSLSRGGAF
TRBJ1-3 | many | TRBV27 | ASSLNRGDTIY
TRBJ2-4 | many | TRBV3-1 | ASSPGKTIQY
TRBJ1-1 | many | TRBV7-6 | ASSSSRGKYTEAF
TRBJ1-2 | many | TRBV4-3 | ASSRDGRGDGYT
TRBJ2-3 | few | TRBV14 | ASSQEGAFPRADTQY
TRBJ2-1 | many | TRBV20-1 | SARPPWMGGEHINEQF
TRBJ2-5 | few | TRBV7-2 | ASSLALAAAQETQY
TRBJ2-5 | many | TRBV7-8 | ASSLYRGLETQY
TRBJ2-1 | many | TRBV11-3 | ASSFTGGYNEQF
TRBJ1-2 | many | TRBV14 | ASSQEAGRYVGYT
TRBJ2-7 | many | TRBV5-1 | ASSLANLGGPNSYEQY
TRBJ2-1 | many | TRBV20-1 | SASSGRFIAGEQF
TRBJ2-3 | many | TRBV29-1 | SVQREGLTDTQY
TRBJ2-5 | many | TRBV3-1 | ASSQVLGKETQY
TRBJ2-2 | many | TRBV20-1 | SANTGGSNTGELF
TRBJ2-5 | few | TRBV5-1 | ASSLLAEETQY
TRBJ2-7 | many | TRBV20-1 | SARDYTGGNYEQY
TRBJ2-6 | many | TRBV28 | ASSSYGMGTGANVLT
TRBJ2-2 | many | TRBV18 | ASSPIGTGGSSGELF
TRBJ2-1 | few | TRBV19 | ASSGGQIHNEQF